This T cell receptor (beta chain) originates from a study of T cell repertoires in cytomegalovirus infection. Study-wide context: An indication of both CMV infection and matching HLA type came from public TCR beta signatures.

This clonotype was observed a handful of times. Its antigen is unidentified. V lost 1 base and J 4 bases, leaving 4 bases between the germline ends. The CDR3 is made up of 12 amino acids. Germline loops: CDR1 SGHTA, CDR2 FQGNSA. TCRdb re-called the reads with MiXCR, one entry per CDR3 protein. Here the sample spans approximately 500,000 distinct CDR3 sequences, 33% being singletons. Overall study findings and caveats: People with CMV and the relevant HLA were identified by cumulative public TCR beta family frequency.

The chain combines TRBV7-2 with TRBJ2-5; D not certain. This receptor was obtained from a human donor in good health (CMV status not recorded). Some clones in this sample may be carry-over from other donors' samples. The sequencing used cultured PBMCs, collected from culture after CMV antigen stimulation. In DNA form, the CDR3 reads TGTGCCAGCAGCTTAGTTGCAGAGACCCAGTACTTC. It codes for CASSLVAETQYF.